This T cell receptor beta chain is from a study of T cell responses to AZD1222 COVID-19 vaccine. Overall study context: Second doses were pooled across both intervals (about 4 or about 12 weeks). Points from the study as a whole: Donors were largely white British and mainly female; clonal diversity was possibly underestimated. Samples come after the peak T cell response, not at day 14.

TCRdb's copy holds only in-frame clones and misses some; the assay was immunoSEQ multiplex PCR. Of 140,000 to 150,000 clones listed, over 75% are singletons. Trimming took off 1 base at V and 4 bases at J, with 5 bases between the two ends. The CDR3 loop spans 12 amino acids. This clone was seen only a few times. The antigen is undetermined. This sample comprised peripheral blood, obtained on day 0 of AZD1222 vaccination. This receptor was identified in an adult in good health. The chain joins TRBV12-3 or TRBV12-4 to TRBJ2-7; unclear D gene. The CDR3 nucleotides are TGTGCCAGCAGTTTAGGGCAGTACGAGCAGTACTTC. Its translation is CASSLGQYEQYF.